These 25 T cell receptor beta chains originate from one sample sequenced in a study of shared clonotypes between healthy human individuals. The naive CD8 population came from CD45RO-negative cells selected for CCR7, without terminally differentiated effector memory CD45RA+ cells. The protocol was immunoSEQ multiplex PCR, while the TCRdb copy is restricted to in-frame clones and leaves out a portion. In the table there are roughly 2.1 million clones, about 93% of which are singletons. The sample comprised naive CD8+ T cells from PBMCs. Every receptor here comes from a man between 18 and 35 years old in good health. Some clones in this sample may be carry-over from other donors' samples.

With regard to this clone: Distinct nucleotide sequences in the sample also encode this CDR3. This sequence joins TRBV6-6 and TRBJ2-2; D gene ambiguous. This CDR3 spans 12 amino acids. V was cut by 2 bases and J by 5 bases, with 3 bases left in between. The germline V gene has CDR1 MNHNY and CDR2 SVGAGI (reference sequence). The CDR3 is CASSYGTGELFF. The CDR3 DNA follows: TGTGCCAGCAGTTACGGAACCGGGGAGCTGTTTTTT.

The chain employs TRBV4-2 and TRBJ2-1; 12 bases are shared with TRBD2. The CDR3 is 17 residues long. V was pared by 0 bases and J by 2 bases, with 2 bases of the junction left unmatched. The V gene's germline CDR1 is LGHNA and CDR2 YNFKEQ. Here the CDR3 DNA reads TGTGCCAGCAGCCAAGAGCTAGCGGGAGGGACCTACAATGAGCAGTTCTTC. Translated: CASSQELAGGTYNEQFF.

The chain links TRBV4-1 to TRBJ2-1; 7 positions match TRBD2. V lost 4 bases and J lost 3; bases outside the gene matches: 3. Germline CDR1 reads MGHRA; CDR2 reads YSYEKL. There are 14 residues in the CDR3. CDR3 DNA sequence: TGCGCCAGCAGCCCCCGGGACTACTACAATGAGCAGTTCTTC. Translation gives CASSPRDYYNEQFF.

This chain joins TRBV7-6 and TRBJ2-3; 7 bases fit TRBD1. Germline V gives CDR1 SGHVS, CDR2 FNYEAQ. The CDR3 spans 16 residues. Losses at the gene ends were 5 bases for V and 0 bases for J; bases not matched to a gene: 8. For the CDR3, the DNA is TGTGCCAGCAGCGATATTACAGGGGATAGCACAGATACGCAGTATTTT. It encodes CASSDITGDSTDTQYF.

The chain combines TRBV5-6 with TRBJ2-7, with D tentatively TRBD2 (5 bases). The CDR3 has 11 amino acids. The ends were cut back, 3 bases at V and 9 bases at J, with 10 bases in the middle. CDR1 and CDR2 from the germline V gene are SGHDT and YYEEEE. The CDR3 reads CASSSGIGQYF. CDR3 sequence (DNA): TGTGCCAGCAGCTCCGGGATAGGGCAGTACTTC.

This sequence joins TRBV29-1 and TRBJ1-2, with D possibly TRBD1 on 5 matching bases. This CDR3 comprises 16 residues. The V and J ends lost 5 bases and 6 bases respectively, with 25 bases between them. Germline V CDR1 and CDR2: SQVTM, ANQGSEA. The CDR3 spells CSVLGVGPRQGHGYTF. Written as DNA, the CDR3 is TGCAGCGTTCTGGGTGTTGGGCCACGGCAGGGTCATGGCTACACCTTC. The full variable domain, completed using reference TRBV29-1 and TRBJ1-2, is SAVISQKPSRDICQRGTSLTIQCQVDSQVTMMFWYRQQPGQSLTLIATANQGSEATYESGFVIDKFPISRPNLTFSTLTVSNMSPEDSSIYLCSVLGVGPRQGHGYTFGSGTRLTVV.

V gene TRBV14 combines with J gene TRBJ1-2; tentative D call: TRBD1 (5 bases). Trimming stripped 0 bases from V and 2 bases from J, with 10 bases between. The CDR3 covers 15 residues. Germline V gene sequence: CDR1 SGHDN, CDR2 FVKESK. CDR3 sequence: CASSQDRGYNYGYTF. DNA of the CDR3: TGTGCCAGCAGCCAAGATCGGGGGTACAACTATGGCTACACCTTC.

This clone was seen a single time. The chain has TRBV18 and TRBJ1-1; TRBD1 is a possible D gene (6 bases). The CDR3 consists of 19 residues. The V gene lost 3 bases and the J gene lost 0 bases, with 23 bases spanning the gap. Per germline, CDR1 KGHSH and CDR2 LQKENI. The CDR3 DNA sequence: TGTGCCAGCTCACCGGTTCGGGTGAGGGGGGTAGGCATGAACACTGAAGCTTTCTTT. Its translation: CASSPVRVRGVGMNTEAFF.

This clone was recorded once. This chain connects TRBV6-5 to TRBJ2-1, with 7 bases aligning to TRBD2. V lost 2 bases and J lost 7; bases outside the gene matches: 5. Germline values: CDR1 MNHEY, CDR2 SVGAGI. CDR3 length: 14 amino acids. CDR3 DNA: TGTGCCAGCAGTTACGGCTCCGGGGGGAATGAGCAGTTCTTC. Translation: CASSYGSGGNEQFF.

The J gene is TRBJ1-1, the V gene TRBV28; D is possibly TRBD1 (5 bases). CDR1 and CDR2 (germline): MDHEN, SYDVKM. Between the trimmed V and J ends, which lost 7 bases and 3 bases, there was a span of 15 bases. This CDR3 region has 14 residues. The CDR3 DNA follows: TGTGCCAGCATGAGGGGCTCGCCGGACACTGAAGCTTTCTTT. This translates into CASMRGSPDTEAFF.

The J gene is TRBJ1-5, the V gene TRBV27; weak D call: TRBD1 (6 bases). The CDR3 runs 18 residues. The V end was cut by 6 bases, the J end by 0 bases, with 21 bases between. Looked up from germline, CDR1 is MNHEY and CDR2 is SMNVEV (reference sequence). CDR3: CASSPTGGRDYSNQPQHF. The CDR3 region has the DNA TGTGCCAGCAGCCCGACTGGGGGCAGGGACTATAGCAATCAGCCCCAGCATTTT.

This chain links TRBV11-2 with TRBJ1-3, with D hard to call. Trimming removed 4 bases from V and 6 bases from J, with 16 bases in between. This CDR3 spans 15 amino acids. Per the germline V gene, CDR1 is SGHAT and CDR2 is FQNNGV. The CDR3 is CASSSSRHTLNTIYF. The CDR3 nucleotides are TGTGCCAGCAGCTCTTCCCGCCACACCTTAAACACCATATATTTT.

This rearrangement joins TRBV5-6 to TRBJ1-4; D is uncertain. The V end lost 2 bases, the J end lost 8 bases, and 10 bases lay between the germline ends. Per the germline V gene, CDR1 is SGHDT and CDR2 is YYEEEE. The CDR3 spans 13 residues. The CDR3 DNA sequence: TGTGCCAGCAGCTTTTGGGCAGAGGAAAAACTGTTTTTT. Its translation is CASSFWAEEKLFF.

The CDR3 nucleotides are TGCGCCAGCAGCTTAGGACTAGCGGGAGGGGTGGAATACAATGAGCAGTTCTTC. It yields the protein CASSLGLAGGVEYNEQFF. This rearrangement joins TRBV5-1 to TRBJ2-1, with 15 bases fitting TRBD2. Germline lookup yields CDR1 SGHRS and CDR2 YFSETQ. This CDR3 is 18 amino acids long. The V segment lost 2 bases and the J segment 4 bases; nucleotides outside the gene matches: 7.

Only a few counts were recorded for this clone. The chain employs TRBV7-9 and TRBJ2-7; D perhaps matches TRBD2 (5 bases). The CDR3 length is 12 residues. V was cut by 6 bases and J by 11 bases, with 17 bases left in between. Germline V CDR1 and CDR2: SEHNR, FQNEAQ (reference sequence). The CDR3 here is CASSPPGELKYF. The CDR3 nucleotides are TGTGCCAGCAGTCCCCCCGGGGAGCTAAAGTACTTC.

The V call is TRBV7-9, the J call TRBJ2-6, with D perhaps TRBD1 (5 bases). This CDR3 has 19 residues. CDR1 SEHNR and CDR2 FQNEAQ come from the germline V gene (reference sequence). V lost 3 bases and J 9 bases, leaving 27 bases between the germline ends. In nucleotides, the CDR3 is TGTGCCAGCAGCTTCCCCTTCCAGGGTCCCCCCTTAGTAGTCAACGTCCTGACTTTC. It encodes CASSFPFQGPPLVVNVLTF.

In this sample, this clone turned up a few times. The same CDR3 can be traced to other DNA sequences in this sample. The rearrangement links TRBV27 to TRBJ2-1, with D unresolved. This CDR3 has 11 residues. Germline CDR1 and CDR2: MNHEY and SMNVEV (reference sequence). Deletions cut 5 bases from V and 3 bases from J, with 2 bases between. The CDR3 loop is CASSHYNEQFF. The DNA for the CDR3 is TGTGCCAGCAGTCACTACAATGAGCAGTTCTTC.

The genes are TRBV11-2 and TRBJ2-3; D is possibly TRBD2 (6 bases). Trimming left V 4 bases short and J 4 bases short, with 12 bases between. The CDR3 is made up of 14 amino acids. In germline, CDR1 is SGHAT, CDR2 FQNNGV. CDR3 protein: CASSSEWGADTQYF. The CDR3 DNA reads as TGTGCCAGCAGCTCTGAATGGGGGGCAGATACGCAGTATTTT.

The V call is TRBV4-3, the J call TRBJ2-3; D tentatively reads TRBD1 or TRBD2 (5 bases each). With 3 bases removed from V and 4 bases from J, the gap between germline ends came to 17 bases. The CDR3 loop spans 16 amino acids. Looked up from germline, CDR1 is LGHNA and CDR2 is YSLEER. CDR3 nucleotide sequence: TGCGCCAGCAGCCAGGCCACGGGCAGGGACGCAGATACGCAGTATTTT. Its protein is CASSQATGRDADTQYF.

The chain combines TRBV5-1 with TRBJ2-3; D is unresolved. Between the trimmed V and J ends, which lost 0 bases and 0 bases, there was a span of 2 bases. The germline CDR1 and CDR2 sequences are SGHRS and YFSETQ. The CDR3 loop spans 13 amino acids. CDR3 amino acids: CASSLESTDTQYF. The CDR3 bases are TGCGCCAGCAGCTTGGAAAGCACAGATACGCAGTATTTT.

This clone was observed once. CDR3 region: CASSSQTSGRAEQYF. In DNA form, the CDR3 reads TGTGCCAGCAGTTCCCAGACTAGCGGGAGGGCGGAGCAGTACTTC. The chain links TRBV27 to TRBJ2-7; 14 nucleotides match TRBD2. V shed 4 bases, J shed 7 bases, and the junction held 6 bases outside the gene matches. Germline CDR1 reads MNHEY; CDR2 reads SMNVEV (reference sequence). The CDR3 spans 15 residues.

The chain uses TRBV10-3 and TRBJ2-7, with D possibly matching TRBD2 (6 bases). This CDR3 is built from 15 residues. Trimming pared 3 bases from V and 2 bases from J, leaving 14 bases between. CDR1 and CDR2 (germline): ENHRY, SYGVKD. The chain's CDR3 is CAISDGGDLTYEQYF. The DNA of the CDR3 is TGTGCCATCAGTGACGGAGGGGATTTAACCTACGAGCAGTACTTC.

The rearrangement joins TRBV9 to TRBJ2-4, with 7 bases lining up with TRBD2. V shed 3 bases and J 8 bases; nucleotides not matched to a gene: 11. Germline CDR1 and CDR2: SGDLS and YYNGEE. The CDR3 runs 15 residues. The CDR3 here is CASSAGGSQAHIQYF. CDR3 sequence (DNA): TGTGCCAGCAGCGCCGGCGGGAGTCAGGCTCACATTCAGTACTTC.

This clone was picked up one time. The chain carries TRBV27 and TRBJ2-1; possibly TRBD2 for D (7 bases). The CDR3 is made up of 20 amino acids. With 3 bases removed from V and 4 bases from J, the gap between germline ends came to 28 bases. Germline assignment: CDR1 MNHEY and CDR2 SMNVEV (reference sequence). The CDR3 DNA is TGTGCCAGCAGTTTTATCTCGGCTCGTTCTTGGGGGGGCCAATACAATGAGCAGTTCTTC. Protein: CASSFISARSWGGQYNEQFF.

The rearrangement uses TRBV27 and TRBJ2-2; D gene uncertain. This CDR3 spans 17 amino acids. V was shortened by 2 bases and J by 4 bases, with 17 bases between the two germline ends. In germline, CDR1 is MNHEY, CDR2 SMNVEV (reference sequence). The CDR3 region is CASSLVAPQIATGELFF. CDR3 coding DNA: TGTGCCAGCAGTTTAGTTGCACCCCAGATCGCCACCGGGGAGCTGTTTTTT.